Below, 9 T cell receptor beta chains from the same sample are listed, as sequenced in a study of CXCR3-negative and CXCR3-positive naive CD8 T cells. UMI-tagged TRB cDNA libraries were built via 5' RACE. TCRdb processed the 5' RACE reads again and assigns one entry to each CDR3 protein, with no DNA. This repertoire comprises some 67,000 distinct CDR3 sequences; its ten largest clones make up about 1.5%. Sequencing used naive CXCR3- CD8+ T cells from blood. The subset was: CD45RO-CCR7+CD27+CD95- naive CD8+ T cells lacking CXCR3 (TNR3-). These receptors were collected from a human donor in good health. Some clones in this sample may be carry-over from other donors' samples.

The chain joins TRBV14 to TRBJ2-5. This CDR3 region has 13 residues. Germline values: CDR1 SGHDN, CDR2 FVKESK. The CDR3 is CASSQETQETQYF.

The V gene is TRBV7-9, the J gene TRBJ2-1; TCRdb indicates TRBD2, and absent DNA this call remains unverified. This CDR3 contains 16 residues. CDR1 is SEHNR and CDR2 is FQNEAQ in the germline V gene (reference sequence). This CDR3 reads CASSSLTSGRANEQFF.

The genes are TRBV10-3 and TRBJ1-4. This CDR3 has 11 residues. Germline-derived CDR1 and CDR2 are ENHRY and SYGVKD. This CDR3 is CAISEGEKLFF.

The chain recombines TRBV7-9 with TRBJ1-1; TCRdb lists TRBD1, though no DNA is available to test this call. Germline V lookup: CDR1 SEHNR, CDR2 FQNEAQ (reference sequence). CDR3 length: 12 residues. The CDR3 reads CASSQQGAEAFF.

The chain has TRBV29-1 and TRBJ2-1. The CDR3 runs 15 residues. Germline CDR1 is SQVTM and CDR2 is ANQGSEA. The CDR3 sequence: CSVEDPAASYNEQFF.

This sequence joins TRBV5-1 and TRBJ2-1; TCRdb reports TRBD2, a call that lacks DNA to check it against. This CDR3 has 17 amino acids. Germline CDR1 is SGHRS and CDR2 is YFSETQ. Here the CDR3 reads CASSNLTSGRAYNEQFF.

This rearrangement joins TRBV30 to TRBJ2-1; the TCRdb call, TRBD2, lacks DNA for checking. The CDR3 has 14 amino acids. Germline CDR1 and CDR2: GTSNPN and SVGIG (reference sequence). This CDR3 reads CAWSAGLGPNEQFF.

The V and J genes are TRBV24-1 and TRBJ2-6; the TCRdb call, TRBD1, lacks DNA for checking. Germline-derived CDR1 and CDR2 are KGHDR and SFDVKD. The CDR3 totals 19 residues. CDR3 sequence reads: CATSDQIQGDASGANVLTF.

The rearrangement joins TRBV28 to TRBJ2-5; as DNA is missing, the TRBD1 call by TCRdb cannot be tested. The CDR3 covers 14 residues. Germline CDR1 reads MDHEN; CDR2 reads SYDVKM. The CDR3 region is CASSTDRAGKTQYF.